One sample yielded the 7 T cell receptor beta chains listed below, sequenced in a study of T-cell memory formation after mild COVID-19. Each CDR3 protein is one row after TCRdb ran MiXCR on the 5' RACE reads. The sample holds 400,000 or so distinct CDR3 sequences, around 20% seen once. The sequenced material came from PBMCs or a T cell subset sorted from them (not recorded which). The receptors were sampled from an adult woman who had mild COVID-19 (a few samples of this study predate the infection). Cell type and time point are not known.

In this sample, this clonotype turned up a few times. The V gene is TRBV4-1, the J gene TRBJ2-7; no definite D call. CDR1 and CDR2 from the germline V gene are MGHRA and YSYEKL. The CDR3 length is 14 residues. V lost 3 bases and J 2 bases, leaving 11 bases between the germline ends. CDR3 nucleotide sequence: TGCGCCAGCAGCCAGACTGGCGGAACCTACGAGCAGTACTTC. Translation: CASSQTGGTYEQYF.

This rearrangement joins TRBV15 to TRBJ1-5; D not resolved. CDR1 is LNHNV and CDR2 is YYDKDF in the germline V gene (reference sequence). The CDR3 runs to 16 residues. The V end lost 1 base, the J end lost 4 bases, and 14 bases lay between the germline ends. DNA for the CDR3: TGTGCCACCAGCAGAGTAGGGTGGGCAGCAAATCAGCCCCAGCATTTT. The encoded protein is CATSRVGWAANQPQHF. Full variable domain (missing parts from reference TRBV15 and TRBJ1-5): DAMVIQNPRYQVTQFGKPVTLSCSQTLNHNVMYWYQQKSSQAPKLLFHYYDKDFNNEADTPDNFQSRRPNTSFCFLDIRSPGLGDTAMYLCATSRVGWAANQPQHFGDGTRLSIL.

This clonotype was seen a handful of times. DNA for the CDR3: TGTGCCAGCAGCCAAGAACCGGGGGCAGGCTATGGCTACACCTTC. Its translation is CASSQEPGAGYGYTF. This chain uses TRBV4-2 with TRBJ1-2, with D tentatively TRBD1 (6 bases). The V and J ends lost 0 bases and 4 bases respectively, with 12 bases between them. The CDR3 spans 15 residues. In germline, CDR1 is LGHNA, CDR2 YNFKEQ.

This clonotype has a handful of counts. V gene TRBV5-5 combines with J gene TRBJ2-7; TRBD2 aligns across 13 bases. This CDR3 comprises 16 residues. Germline V gene sequence: CDR1 SGHKS, CDR2 YYEKEE (reference sequence). J lost 4 bases, V lost 3 bases, and 7 bases had no gene match. CDR3 region: CASSSSGLAGLYEQYF. In nucleotides, the CDR3 is TGTGCCAGCAGCTCATCGGGACTAGCGGGATTATACGAGCAGTACTTC. Based on the CDR3 plus reference TRBV5-5 and TRBJ2-7, the full variable domain is DAGVTQSPTHLIKTRGQQVTLRCSPISGHKSVSWYQQVLGQGPQFIFQYYEKEERGRGNFPDRFSARQFPNYSSELNVNALLLGDSALYLCASSSSGLAGLYEQYFGPGTRLTVT.

Details on this clonotype: At one of its ends the junction is not consistent with the germline gene, which may arise from a read error. The chain joins TRBV3-1 to TRBJ2-7; 9 positions agree with TRBD2. Germline V gene lookup returns CDR1 LGHDT and CDR2 YNNKEL (reference sequence). This CDR3 region has 16 residues. CDR3 nucleotides: TGTGCCAGCAGCCAAGGTTATAGCGGGGGCTCCGACGAGCAGTACTTC. Translation: CASSQGYSGGSDEQYF.

This clonotype was counted ten times or more. The gene calls are TRBV29-1 and TRBJ1-5; no clear D. From germline, CDR1 is SQVTM and CDR2 ANQGSEA. The CDR3 runs to 13 residues. V was pared by 4 bases and J by 6 bases, with 13 bases between. CDR3 coding DNA: TGCAGCGTTGGGGGAGGTGGAGGTCAGCCCCAGCATTTT. This encodes CSVGGGGGQPQHF.

A few counts support this clonotype. The chain is built from TRBV15 and TRBJ1-2; tentative D call: TRBD1 (6 bases). Between the trimmed V and J ends, which lost 5 bases and 7 bases, there was a span of 11 bases. The length of the CDR3 is 12 residues. CDR1 and CDR2 (germline): LNHNV, YYDKDF (reference sequence). In nucleotides, the CDR3 is TGTGCCACCAGCGGTGGGGGGGCTGGCTACACCTTC. Its protein product is CATSGGGAGYTF.